The 17 T cell receptor beta chains presented below share a single source sample, sequenced in a study of HIV-infected patients and healthy controls (dated by TCRdb to between 2014 and 2016). Receptors were amplified or captured by 5' RACE. The instrument was an Illumina MiSeq. Reverse transcription of approximately 540 ng RNA was performed with SuperScript III using primers directed against the alpha and beta constant regions. Separate alpha and beta chain libraries were generated by chain-specific third strand synthesis with multiplexing indices. The public reads were quality trimmed at Q25 with fastp and then assembled into clones with MiXCR by TCRdb, keeping productive beta chains. Rows are combined by CDR3 protein, so each entry shows the most common genes and DNA. The sample data list 4,000 to 4,500 distinct CDR3 sequences, and 10% to 15% of these were observed just once. The top ten clonotypes cover approximately 15% of the sample.

Whole blood was used without cell fractionation, so the repertoire reflected all unsorted peripheral T cells. The sample in question was blood, obtained before antiretroviral therapy. The origin of the receptors is an adult with HIV infection.

There are many counts of this clonotype. The chain combines TRBV19 with TRBJ1-5, with D possibly matching TRBD1 (5 bases). The CDR3 sequence is 15 residues long. V was pared by 7 bases and J by 2 bases, with 15 bases between. Germline CDR1 LNHDA, CDR2 SQIVND (reference sequence). The CDR3 region has the DNA TGTGCCAGTACCCAGGGCAGGATGGGCAATCAGCCCCAGCATTTT. Translated, it gives CASTQGRMGNQPQHF. Filled out from reference TRBV19 and TRBJ1-5, the complete variable domain reads DGGITQSPKYLFRKEGQNVTLSCEQNLNHDAMYWYRQDPGQGLRLIYYSQIVNDFQKGDIAEGYSVSREKKESFPLTVTSAQKNPTAFYLCASTQGRMGNQPQHFGDGTRLSIL.

This chain links TRBV12-3 or TRBV12-4 with TRBJ1-1; D is uncertain. This CDR3 region has 14 residues. The germline V and J ends were trimmed by 2 bases and 6 bases, with 13 bases remaining between them. This chain's CDR3 is CASSLTQDSSEAFF. CDR3 coding DNA: TGTGCCAGCAGTTTAACTCAGGATAGCTCTGAAGCTTTCTTT.

In this sample, this clonotype turned up many times. The chain employs TRBV6-1 and TRBJ2-3; 8 nucleotides match TRBD2. J lost 2 bases, V lost 5 bases, and 3 bases had no gene match. The CDR3 runs 14 residues. Germline CDR1 reads MNHNS; CDR2 reads SASEGT. The CDR3 DNA is TGTGCCAGCAGTAGGACTAGCTCCACAGATACGCAGTATTTT. Its protein is CASSRTSSTDTQYF.

This clonotype is termed medium-sized. The chain is built from TRBV7-2 and TRBJ1-2; D is possibly TRBD1 (6 bases). Between the trimmed V and J ends, which lost 1 base and 7 bases, there was a span of 13 bases. Germline V gene lookup returns CDR1 SGHTA and CDR2 FQGNSA. There are 14 residues in the CDR3. Here the CDR3 DNA reads TGTGCCAGCAGCTTAGTAGGGGGTACCGGTGGCTACACCTTC. Protein: CASSLVGGTGGYTF.

This clonotype occurred a few times. This chain connects TRBV27 to TRBJ2-7; TRBD2 aligns across 9 bases. The CDR3 consists of 15 residues. V trimming: 4 bases; J trimming: 3 bases; junction bases outside the gene matches: 7. From germline, CDR1 is MNHEY and CDR2 SMNVEV (reference sequence). Here the CDR3 reads CASSSSSGVVYEQYF. The CDR3, as DNA: TGTGCCAGCAGTTCTTCTAGCGGGGTGGTCTACGAGCAGTACTTC.

This clonotype occurred many times. The chain combines TRBV10-3 with TRBJ1-3; 8 positions agree with TRBD1. The CDR3 totals 17 residues. CDR1 and CDR2 (germline): ENHRY, SYGVKD. With 0 bases clipped from V and 2 bases from J, the junction kept 6 bases outside the gene matches. The CDR3 loop reads CAISESRGRGPGNTIYF. In DNA, the CDR3 is TGTGCCATCAGTGAGTCGAGAGGCAGGGGGCCTGGAAACACCATATATTTT.

This clonotype has ten or more counts. The rearrangement links TRBV18 to TRBJ1-2, with TRBD1 identical over 7 bases. This CDR3 contains 14 residues. V lost 4 bases, J lost 4 bases, and 6 bases stayed unmatched. Germline loops: CDR1 KGHSH, CDR2 LQKENI. CDR3 in DNA: TGTGCCAGCTCACAAGGACAGGTCCGCTATGGCTACACCTTC. Its translation is CASSQGQVRYGYTF.

In its sample, this clonotype is medium-sized (0.01 to 0.1%). The chain combines TRBV24-1 with TRBJ2-7, with TRBD2 matching over 11 bases. The CDR3 runs 15 residues. Germline CDR1 KGHDR, CDR2 SFDVKD. V gave up 3 bases and J gave up 2 bases; unmatched junction bases: 2. The CDR3: CATSDTSGSAYEQYF. The CDR3, as DNA: TGTGCCACCAGTGATACTAGCGGGAGCGCCTACGAGCAGTACTTC.

This clonotype was recorded at least ten times. The chain links TRBV28 to TRBJ1-6; D is possibly TRBD1 (6 bases). The CDR3 is 15 amino acids. V lost 4 bases and J 4 bases, leaving 11 bases between the germline ends. Germline lookup yields CDR1 MDHEN and CDR2 SYDVKM. CDR3 nucleotide sequence: TGTGCCAGCAGTTGGGCAGGGGCGTATAATTCACCCCTCCACTTT. This gives the protein CASSWAGAYNSPLHF.

This clonotype was detected ten times or more. The chain uses TRBV20-1 and TRBJ1-5; weak D call: TRBD1 (5 bases). This CDR3 has 13 residues. V gave up 5 bases and J gave up 5 bases, with 13 bases separating them. From germline, CDR1 is DFQATT and CDR2 SNEGSKA (reference sequence). The CDR3 protein is CSAERGEHQPQHF. CDR3 DNA: TGCAGTGCTGAGCGGGGGGAACATCAGCCCCAGCATTTT.

A note on this clonotype: A much larger clone differs by one base, so this may be a read error. This rearrangement joins TRBV29-1 to TRBJ2-7; 7 bases are shared with TRBD2. V dropped 0 bases and J dropped 7; count of bases not matched to a gene: 12. This CDR3 contains 15 residues. The V gene's germline CDR1 is SQVTM and CDR2 ANQGSEA. In nucleotides, the CDR3 is TGCAGCGTTGAAGATCGGGCGGGAGCCACGAAGGAGCAGTACTTC. Amino acids: CSVEDRAGATKEQYF.

In its sample, this clonotype ranks as medium-sized. The chain employs TRBV7-9 and TRBJ2-3, with 11 positions matching TRBD2. Germline assignment: CDR1 SEHNR and CDR2 FQNEAQ (reference sequence). This CDR3 comprises 17 residues. Trimming removed 4 bases from V and 4 bases from J; junction bases left unmatched: 10. CDR3 protein: CASSSRRLAGPADTQYF. The CDR3 nucleotides read TGTGCCAGCAGCTCAAGGAGACTAGCGGGACCCGCAGATACGCAGTATTTT. Full variable domain (missing parts from reference TRBV7-9 and TRBJ2-3): DTGVSQNPRHKITKRGQNVTFRCDPISEHNRLYWYRQTLGQGPEFLTYFQNEAQLEKSRLLSDRFSAERPKGSFSTLEIQRTEQGDSAMYLCASSSRRLAGPADTQYFGPGTRLTVL.

For this clonotype: A much larger clone sits a single nucleotide away, making a read error possible. V and J are TRBV20-1 and TRBJ1-2; TRBD1 might be the D (6 bases). The CDR3 is 14 residues long. Trimming pared 3 bases from V and 2 bases from J, leaving 13 bases between. The germline V gene has CDR1 DFQATT and CDR2 SNEGSKA (reference sequence). The CDR3 region is CSASVAGENYGYTF. The DNA for the CDR3 is TGCAGTGCTAGTGTGGCAGGGGAGAACTATGGCTACACCTTC.

The J gene is TRBJ2-7, the V gene TRBV10-2, with TRBD2 matching 8 bases. Germline CDR1 is WSHSY and CDR2 is SAAADI. The CDR3 spans 16 residues. After removal of 4 bases from V and 0 bases from J, the junction contained 8 bases not matched to a gene. This chain's CDR3 is CASSAYSGLDSYEQYF. The CDR3 nucleotides read TGCGCCAGCAGTGCGTATTCGGGACTAGACTCCTACGAGCAGTACTTC.

By frequency in the sample, this clonotype is medium-sized. J is TRBJ1-5 and V is TRBV7-2; D gene unclear. CDR3 size: 13 residues. Trimming left V 3 bases short and J 11 bases short, with 14 bases between. The germline CDR1 and CDR2 sequences are SGHTA and FQGNSA. The CDR3 reads CASSLVGPGTQHF. The CDR3 DNA follows: TGTGCCAGCAGCTTGGTAGGGCCCGGGACCCAGCATTTT.

Comments on this clonotype: A much larger clone differs from this one at a single base, so this may be a read error. This chain uses TRBV2 with TRBJ1-3, with TRBD1 matching 7 bases. There are 14 residues in the CDR3. Germline V gene data show CDR1 as SNHLY and CDR2 as FYNNEI. The CDR3 region is CDSRDSTSGNTIYF. CDR3 nucleotides: TGTGACAGCAGGGACAGCACCTCTGGAAACACCATATATTTT.

This clonotype counts as medium-sized. The J gene is TRBJ2-7, the V gene TRBV3-1; no clear D. Germline values: CDR1 LGHDT, CDR2 YNNKEL (reference sequence). The ends were cut back, 0 bases at V and 2 bases at J, with 2 bases in the middle. This CDR3 is 12 amino acids long. CDR3 coding DNA: TGTGCCAGCAGCCAAGAACCCTACGAGCAGTACTTC. It encodes CASSQEPYEQYF.